A single sample is the source of the 3 T cell receptor beta chains below, sequenced in a study of glioma-infiltrating T cells after dendritic cell vaccination. The table came from immunoSEQ multiplex PCR; TCRdb's copy has only in-frame clones and leaves some out. The profile shows 90,000 to 140,000 clones, around 91% of them singletons. As to time point: after dendritic cell vaccination, including at tumor progression/relapse. Sequenced here: blood, sampled after dendritic cell vaccination. These receptors were collected from a human donor with glioblastoma.

The chain has TRBV7-2 and TRBJ2-7; 9 bases are shared with TRBD1. CDR1 is SGHTA and CDR2 is FQGNSA in the germline V gene. V trimming: 2 bases; J trimming: 6 bases; junction bases outside the gene matches: 8. There are 15 residues in the CDR3. CDR3 nucleotides: TGTGCCAGCAGCTTACCGGACAGGGGAATTCGCGAGCAGTACTTC. It translates to CASSLPDRGIREQYF.

This clone was recorded once. The gene calls are TRBV13 and TRBJ1-1, with D uncertain. The CDR3 extends over 14 amino acids. In germline, CDR1 is PRHDT, CDR2 FYEKMQ (reference sequence). The V end was cut by 5 bases, the J end by 2 bases, with 12 bases between. The CDR3 nucleotides read TGTGCCAGCAGCGTGAGAGGACTCAACACTGAAGCTTTCTTT. It translates to CASSVRGLNTEAFF.

The V and J genes are TRBV11-2 and TRBJ1-2; D might be TRBD1 (5 bases). Germline assignment: CDR1 SGHAT and CDR2 FQNNGV. V gave up 4 bases and J gave up 10 bases, with 16 bases separating them. The CDR3 contains 13 residues. The CDR3 reads CASSSSPGGNYTF. The CDR3 bases are TGTGCCAGCAGCTCCTCCCCTGGGGGGAACTACACCTTC.